This T cell receptor beta chain emerged from a study of shared clonotypes between healthy human individuals. Each subset's genomic DNA was split evenly across several immunoSEQ plates. Method: immunoSEQ multiplex PCR; TCRdb's copy keeps in-frame clones and lacks some. The sample lists some 480,000 clones, 79% occurring once. With unsorted samples, genomic DNA was obtained from about 100 million PBMCs. CDR1 is SGHRS, CDR2 YFSETQ, per germline. J lost 2 bases, V lost 4 bases, and 8 bases had no gene match. This CDR3 is 15 amino acids long. Only a few counts were recorded for this clone. The TCR comes from a woman aged 40-49 years in good health. Some clones in this sample may be carry-over from other donors' samples. Sequenced input: PBMCs. The J gene is TRBJ1-2, the V gene TRBV5-1, with TRBD1 matching 7 bases. The CDR3 protein is CASSVQGEGNYGYTF. The CDR3 coding sequence is TGCGCCAGCAGCGTTCAGGGGGAAGGGAACTATGGCTACACCTTC. The full variable domain, rest sourced from reference TRBV5-1 and TRBJ1-2, is KAGVTQTPRYLIKTRGQQVTLSCSPISGHRSVSWYQQTPGQGLQFLFEYFSETQRNKGNFPGRFSGRQFSNSRSEMNVSTLELGDSALYLCASSVQGEGNYGYTFGSGTRLTVV.